Listed here is a single T cell receptor (beta chain). Its antigen is not known. The data belong to a study of shared clonotypes between healthy human individuals. Points from the study as a whole: Relative to their counterparts shared across all four donors, non-shared clonotypes exhibited diminished generation probabilities.

The assay was immunoSEQ multiplex PCR, and TCRdb's table has in-frame clones only and misses some. There are 2 million to 2.5 million clones in the sample; approximately 93% occur only once, and about 0.39% lies in the top ten. The length of the CDR3 is 14 residues. CDR1 and CDR2 (germline): LGHNA, YSLEER. The V end lost 0 bases, the J end lost 4 bases, and 10 bases lay between the germline ends. The clonotype comes from a young man in good health. Some clones in this sample may be carry-over from other donors' samples. Sequences were obtained from naive CD4+ T cells from PBMCs. Subset here: CD45RA+ positively selected. The chain carries TRBV4-3 and TRBJ2-7; D possibly uses TRBD1 or TRBD2 (5 bases each). The CDR3: CASSQDIGAYEQYF. The DNA of the CDR3 is TGCGCCAGCAGCCAAGATATCGGGGCTTACGAGCAGTACTTC.